This T cell receptor beta chain emerged from a study of blood T cell repertoires in COVID-19 (dated by TCRdb to about 2020). Broadly, across the study: Collaborator samples came from the United States, Italy and Spain and covered acute and convalescent phases of COVID-19. Sample metadata almost always included a de-identified subject ID, COVID-19 status, age in years and sex. The samples were drawn from the first 160 participants of the ongoing ImmuneRACE study and from under 1,500 subjects provided by 6 global collaborators. A freely available public database, intended as a resource for researchers studying the immune response to SARS-CoV-2, is where the repertoires were released. The material from the prospective study consisted of cDNA or gDNA derived from T cells, B-cell-depleted T cells, or PBMCs. Where available, HLA class I and class II types were taken from metadata supplied by the sample provider and were not determined by assay-based typing. Subjects who had been exposed to COVID-19, were actively infected with it, or had recovered from it provided the deeply sampled blood TCRbeta repertoires that made up the dataset. Overall study results and their limits: Clinical and demographic metadata were provided uncurated, with the amount varying by source and participant.

The immunoSEQ Assay, a bias-controlled multiplex PCR, was used to amplify TCRbeta CDR3 regions from genomic DNA. Per the original workflow: The number of nucleated cells in each sample was estimated by amplification of reference gene primers within the assay. To quantify the absolute abundance of each unique TCRbeta CDR3 rearrangement, sequence reads were collapsed and filtered. For each sample, productive Simpson clonality was calculated as the square root of Simpson's diversity index over productive rearrangements. What TCRdb holds here is the immuneACCESS table cut down to in-frame rearrangements. Part of the clones is not present; checked against another copy, under half of the missing clones reflect an unresolved V gene, and the others are unexplained. From that table come the V and J calls and clone size; the DNA was used to work out D and trimming. The table for this sample lists some 120,000 clones; about 80% of them were counted only once. Over 6% of the sample goes to the ten largest clones.

Each collaborating institution followed its own protocols to collect whole blood in K2EDTA tubes. For TCRbeta analysis, collaborators shipped samples in one of three forms: frozen whole blood, isolated PBMCs, or DNA extracted from either of those sample types. The germline V gene encodes CDR1 MGHRA and CDR2 YSYEKL. The CDR3 runs 17 amino acids, cysteine and phenylalanine included. The DNA shown is the 51-base CDR3, in frame from base 1. At the junction V is shortened by 0 bases and J by 0 bases, with 14 bases in between. To note about this clone: What antigen it recognizes has not been identified. No per-base quality is available; no much larger clone lies one base away.

Sequenced: peripheral blood. Recombination connected TRBV4-1 to TRBJ1-1, with no confident D gene call. The sequence came from a man in his 70s with active or convalescent COVID-19. This receptor has the CDR3 CASSQDPSGSMNTEAFF. The bases are TGCGCCAGCAGCCAAGATCCCTCGGGATCCATGAACACTGAAGCTTTCTTT.